Listed below are T cell receptor beta chains from one sample, sequenced in a study of shared clonotypes between healthy human individuals. The table came from immunoSEQ multiplex PCR; TCRdb's copy has only in-frame clones and leaves some out. This sample has approximately 940,000 clones; 60% to 85% occur once, and the top ten carry roughly 1.5%. Source material: memory CD4+ T cells sorted from blood. The receptors come from a man between 18 and 35 years old in good health. The CDR3 runs from the conserved cysteine through the conserved F or W. The D gene is left open where the match is weak. Clone size is shown for a subset of rows, as once, few, many or a class of expanded clone.

clone size | D gene | J gene | V gene | CDR3 DNA | CDR3 protein
NA | NA | TRBJ2-1 | TRBV9 | TGTGCCAGCAGCGTGATGAGCTCCTACAATGAGCAGTTCTTC | CASSVMSSYNEQFF
NA | TRBD2 | TRBJ2-7 | TRBV11-2 | TGTGCCAGCAGCTTACTTCGGGGGGGTACCTACGAGCAGTACTTC | CASSLLRGGTYEQYF
NA | TRBD1 | TRBJ1-6 | TRBV18 | TGTGCCAGCGGTGGGACAGGGGGTGGTTCACCCCTCCACTTT | CASGGTGGGSPLHF
NA | TRBD2 | TRBJ2-7 | TRBV18 | TGTGCCAGCTCACCCCCGGGCCCTCTAGCGGGAGGTTCCTACGAGCAGTACTTC | CASSPPGPLAGGSYEQYF
NA | NA | TRBJ2-7 | TRBV5-6 | TGTGCCAGCAGCTTGGGGACCGCCCTGGGGCAGTACTTC | CASSLGTALGQYF
NA | NA | TRBJ2-1 | TRBV5-1 | TGCGCCAGCAGCTGGGGGGGCCTAGCAGGCTACAATGAGCAGTTCTTC | CASSWGGLAGYNEQFF
NA | TRBD2 | TRBJ2-2 | TRBV10-3 | TGTGCCATCAGTGAGTCAAGCGGGAGGAAGCTATGGACCGGGGAGCTGTTTTTT | CAISESSGRKLWTGELFF
NA | NA | TRBJ2-5 | TRBV5-1 | TGCGCCAGCAGCGCCGACACACCAACGGCTAGGGAGACCCAGTACTTC | CASSADTPTARETQYF
NA | NA | TRBJ1-2 | TRBV5-4 | TGTGCCACTCTCCGCGGGCAGGGTTCAATCGATGGCTACACCTTC | CATLRGQGSIDGYTF
NA | NA | TRBJ2-2 | TRBV7-2 | TGTGCCAGCAGCTTAGGACAGATAAACACCGGGGAGCTGTTTTTT | CASSLGQINTGELFF
NA | NA | TRBJ2-7 | TRBV23-1 | TGCGCCAGCAGTCAATTGGGGTCCAACCCTTACTACGAGCAGTACTTC | CASSQLGSNPYYEQYF
few | TRBD1 | TRBJ2-7 | TRBV11-2 | TGTGCCAGCAGCTTCACAGGGGGCTCCTACGAGCAGTACTTC | CASSFTGGSYEQYF
few | NA | TRBJ2-6 | TRBV2 | TGTGCCAGCAGTGAGTCGCAGACCCCTGGGGCCAACGTCCTGACTTTC | CASSESQTPGANVLTF
NA | NA | TRBJ1-2 | TRBV5-1 | TGCGCCAGCAGCTCCCGGGGGTCTGACTATGGCTACACCTTC | CASSSRGSDYGYTF
NA | TRBD1 | TRBJ2-5 | TRBV5-1 | TGCGCCAGCAGCTCCGGGACACAAAATAGGGGGCAGGAGACCCAGTACTTC | CASSSGTQNRGQETQYF
NA | NA | TRBJ2-5 | TRBV5-6 | TGTGCCAGCAGCTTGGTACAGGGAGCAGAGACCCAGTACTTC | CASSLVQGAETQYF
NA | TRBD1 | TRBJ1-1 | TRBV18 | TGTGCCAGCTCACCTAGACAGGGACAGGATGGAACTGAAGCTTTCTTT | CASSPRQGQDGTEAFF
few | TRBD1 | TRBJ2-7 | TRBV6-5 | TGTGCCAGCAGCCAGGACAGGGGGCCCTACGAGCAGTACTTC | CASSQDRGPYEQYF
many | NA | TRBJ1-2 | TRBV6-5 | TGTGCCAGCAGACCACATCAGTCTAACTATGGCTACACCTTC | CASRPHQSNYGYTF
NA | NA | TRBJ2-1 | TRBV5-1 | TGCGCCAGCAGCCTCACCCGTGGGGTTTATGAGCAGTTCTTC | CASSLTRGVYEQFF
NA | NA | TRBJ2-7 | TRBV6-6 | TGTGCCAGCAGTCACACAGGGGCTAGCGGCTCCTACGAGCAGTACTTC | CASSHTGASGSYEQYF
NA | NA | TRBJ1-5 | TRBV28 | TGTGCCAGCAGCCCCGGGGTGATGGGCAATCAGCCCCAGCATTTT | CASSPGVMGNQPQHF
once | NA | TRBJ1-2 | TRBV20-1 | TGCAGTGCTAGACGAGAGAGGGGCTACACCTTC | CSARRERGYTF
NA | NA | TRBJ2-3 | TRBV6-6 | TGTGCCAGCTACAGACCTAGCACAGATACGCAGTATTTT | CASYRPSTDTQYF
NA | TRBD1 | TRBJ2-1 | TRBV30 | TGTGCCTGGAAAACAGGGGGGCGGCAGTTCTTC | CAWKTGGRQFF
NA | TRBD2 | TRBJ2-1 | TRBV7-2 | TGTGCCAGCAGCCAAAGCGGGAGCTCCTACAATGAGCAGTTCTTC | CASSQSGSSYNEQFF
NA | NA | TRBJ1-6 | TRBV5-4 | TGTGCCAGCAGCTTGGGGCAGGGAGGTTCACCCCTCCACTTT | CASSLGQGGSPLHF
few | NA | TRBJ1-1 | TRBV7-9 | TGTGCCAGCAGCTTGCAGGAGGGTCAGAACACTGAAGCTTTCTTT | CASSLQEGQNTEAFF
NA | TRBD1 | TRBJ2-5 | TRBV9 | TGTGCCAGCAGCCAGGGACAGACCCTAGGGACCCAGTACTTC | CASSQGQTLGTQYF
once | NA | TRBJ1-2 | TRBV4-2 | TGTGCCAGCAGCCAAGATGGGGCCGGGGTCGGCGGCTACACCTTC | CASSQDGAGVGGYTF
NA | NA | TRBJ1-2 | TRBV29-1 | TGCAGCATTTCGACCGTCTTGGAAGGCTACACCTTC | CSISTVLEGYTF
NA | TRBD1 | TRBJ2-5 | TRBV18 | TGTGCCAGCTCACCACCGCAGGGGGCAAGGGAGACCCAGTACTTC | CASSPPQGARETQYF
NA | TRBD2 | TRBJ2-1 | TRBV6-1 | TGTGCCAGCAGTGAATTGGAACTAGCGGGATCTGAGCAGTTCTTC | CASSELELAGSEQFF
NA | NA | TRBJ1-4 | TRBV30 | TGTGCCTGGAGTACAGGGATTAATGAAAAACTGTTTTTT | CAWSTGINEKLFF
NA | TRBD1 | TRBJ1-6 | TRBV5-6 | TGTGCCAGCAGCTGGGGGACAGGGCCTCGGGCCCTCCACTTT | CASSWGTGPRALHF
NA | NA | TRBJ2-1 | TRBV19 | TGTGCCAGTAGTCCGAGAGACTTGAACAATGAGCAGTTCTTC | CASSPRDLNNEQFF
NA | NA | TRBJ2-1 | TRBV6-6 | TGTGCCAGCAGTTACGGGGACCGAAGCTACAATGAGCAGTTCTTC | CASSYGDRSYNEQFF
NA | NA | TRBJ1-1 | TRBV5-1 | TGCGCCAGCAGCTTCCTCGGGCCGAACACTGAAGCTTTCTTT | CASSFLGPNTEAFF
NA | NA | TRBJ2-1 | TRBV4-3 | TGCGCCAGCAGCCAATCCCCATCGACAGGGACTCTTACCTACAATGAGCAGTTCTTC | CASSQSPSTGTLTYNEQFF
few | NA | TRBJ2-5 | TRBV9 | TGTGCCAGCAGCCCCGCTGGGGGGCCCTGGTTTGAGACCCAGTACTTC | CASSPAGGPWFETQYF
NA | TRBD1 | TRBJ1-4 | TRBV5-1 | TGCGCCAGCAGCGTACGGGACAGGGGAATACTGTTTTTT | CASSVRDRGILFF
NA | NA | TRBJ1-2 | TRBV27 | TGTGCCAGCAGTTCTCGGGACTTCGTAAACTATGGCTACACCTTC | CASSSRDFVNYGYTF
NA | NA | TRBJ1-6 | TRBV11-2 | TGTGCCAGCAGCAGACAGAGTTCTAATTCACCCCTCCACTTT | CASSRQSSNSPLHF
NA | NA | TRBJ2-1 | TRBV19 | TGTGCCAGTAGTATCCGAAGCCGTTACAATGAGCAGTTCTTC | CASSIRSRYNEQFF
NA | NA | TRBJ2-1 | TRBV9 | TGTGCCAGCAGCGTAGAAGGGACGGTCTACAATGAGCAGTTCTTC | CASSVEGTVYNEQFF
NA | NA | TRBJ1-1 | TRBV10-2 | TGCGCCAGCAGTGGGGACGGGAACACTGAAGCTTTCTTT | CASSGDGNTEAFF
NA | TRBD1 | TRBJ2-2 | TRBV5-1 | TGCGCCAGCAGCTTCCGGGACAGTACCACCGGGGAGCTGTTTTTT | CASSFRDSTTGELFF
few | NA | TRBJ1-1 | TRBV29-1 | TGCATCCCGTCGGGTTTTGGTTTGACTGAAGCTTTCTTT | CIPSGFGLTEAFF
NA | NA | TRBJ2-5 | TRBV18 | TGTGCCAGCTCACCTAACGTACAAGAGACCCAGTACTTC | CASSPNVQETQYF
NA | NA | TRBJ1-3 | TRBV6-6 | TGTGCCAGCAGTGGCAGTTTCTCTGGAAACACCATATATTTT | CASSGSFSGNTIYF
few | NA | TRBJ1-5 | TRBV5-6 | TGTGCCAGCAGCTTGGAGGGTAGTAGCAATCAGCCCCAGCATTTT | CASSLEGSSNQPQHF
NA | TRBD1 | TRBJ1-2 | TRBV9 | TGTGCCAGCAGCGTATACCCCCTCGGACAGGCCGGGCCCTATGGCTACACCTTC | CASSVYPLGQAGPYGYTF
NA | NA | TRBJ1-5 | TRBV27 | TGTGCCAGCAGTTTACGGATGGGCCATAGCAATCAGCCCCAGCATTTT | CASSLRMGHSNQPQHF